This paragraph reports one T cell receptor beta chain. The sample is drawn from a study of shared clonotypes between healthy human individuals. Using ten immunoSEQ deep assay plates, investigators sequenced unsorted PBMC DNA. TCRdb's copy holds only in-frame clones and misses some; the assay was immunoSEQ multiplex PCR. The table shows about 490,000 clones, with around 73% occurring only once. This receptor was obtained from a middle-aged woman in good health. Some clones in this sample may be carry-over from other donors' samples. Specimen: PBMCs.

The CDR3 loop reads CASSIDRIKEQYF. CDR3 in DNA: TGTGCCAGCAGTATCGACAGGATTAAAGAGCAGTACTTC. J is TRBJ2-7 and V is TRBV27, with D tentatively TRBD1 (6 bases). In germline, CDR1 is MNHEY, CDR2 SMNVEV (reference sequence). V lost 5 bases and J lost 7, with 15 bases in between. The CDR3 spans 13 residues.